These 26 T cell receptor beta chains originate from one sample sequenced in a study of T-cell reconstitution after alpha-beta-depleted transplantation in children. Preparation of the TCRbeta library used unique molecular identifiers. MiXCR was run by TCRdb on the PCR reads, yielding one entry per CDR3 protein. The sample shows approximately 230,000 distinct CDR3 sequences, about a quarter of them seen only once. The starting material was PBMCs, obtained before TCRalphabeta/CD19-depleted stem cell transplant. The receptors shown here come from a girl aged 2 to 9 with Fanconi anemia, due to receive a stem cell transplant.

The CDR3 DNA follows: TGTGCCAGCAGCGTAGTATCGGGGGGGCACTACAATGAGCAGTTCTTC. This sequence encodes CASSVVSGGHYNEQFF. V is TRBV9 and J is TRBJ2-1; 8 bases are shared with TRBD2. With 0 bases clipped from V and 3 bases from J, the junction kept 5 bases outside the gene matches. This CDR3 is built from 16 residues. Looked up from germline, CDR1 is SGDLS and CDR2 is YYNGEE.

This clonotype was seen repeatedly, ten times or more. V is TRBV29-1 and J is TRBJ2-1; D gene uncertain. The CDR3 has 13 residues. Between the trimmed V and J ends, which lost 1 base and 4 bases, there was a span of 8 bases. The V gene's germline CDR1 is SQVTM and CDR2 ANQGSEA. DNA of the CDR3: TGCAGCGTTGAAGGGGATTCTTACAATGAGCAGTTCTTC. This sequence encodes CSVEGDSYNEQFF.

This clonotype has at least ten counts. The chain has TRBV29-1 and TRBJ2-5; D remains ambiguous. The CDR3 runs 12 residues. CDR1 is SQVTM and CDR2 is ANQGSEA in the germline V gene. V was trimmed by 3 bases and J by 4 bases, leaving 9 bases between them. The DNA of the CDR3 is TGCAGCGTTGACCCGGCGATAGAGACCCAGTACTTC. Amino acids: CSVDPAIETQYF.

This clonotype has at least ten counts. V and J are TRBV20-1 and TRBJ2-1, with 12 bases fitting TRBD2. Trimming at V came to 6 bases and at J to 6 bases, leaving 12 bases not matched to a gene. CDR3 size: 16 residues. CDR1 and CDR2 from the germline V gene are DFQATT and SNEGSKA (reference sequence). Written as DNA, the CDR3 is TGCAGTGCCCCGACCTACCTAGCGGGAGGGCGCAATGAGCAGTTCTTC. Encoded protein: CSAPTYLAGGRNEQFF.

The chain carries TRBV28 and TRBJ2-3; tentatively, D is TRBD1 (5 bases). The germline V gene encodes CDR1 MDHEN and CDR2 SYDVKM. Trimming stripped 8 bases from V and 7 bases from J, with 16 bases between. The CDR3 consists of 13 residues. The CDR3 region is CASASVREYTQYF. The CDR3 coding sequence is TGTGCCAGCGCCTCAGTCAGGGAATATACGCAGTATTTT. The complete variable domain, with remaining parts taken from reference TRBV28 and TRBJ2-3, reads DVKVTQSSRYLVKRTGEKVFLECVQDMDHENMFWYRQDPGLGLRLIYFSYDVKMKEKGDIPEGYSVSREKKERFSLILESASTNQTSMYLCASASVREYTQYFGPGTRLTVL.

The J gene is TRBJ1-2, the V gene TRBV30; no reliable D call. Germline V CDR1 and CDR2: GTSNPN, SVGIG (reference sequence). The CDR3 totals 13 residues. V gave up 0 bases and J gave up 4 bases, with 9 bases separating them. The CDR3 DNA is TGTGCCTGGAGTGTGAGCGGGATCTATGGCTACACCTTC. Translation gives CAWSVSGIYGYTF.

This clonotype was counted many times. V is TRBV24-1 and J is TRBJ2-5; D might be TRBD1 or TRBD2, each matching 5 bases. CDR1 is KGHDR, CDR2 SFDVKD, per germline. Trimming left V 4 bases short and J 5 bases short, with 19 bases between. The CDR3 runs to 16 residues. CDR3 in amino acids: CATSDPRHTGTETQYF. CDR3 sequence (DNA): TGTGCCACCAGTGACCCCAGACACACGGGGACGGAGACCCAGTACTTC.

This clonotype was seen more than once but under ten times. The chain uses TRBV5-1 and TRBJ2-7; 8 bases are shared with TRBD2. V gave up 3 bases and J gave up 0 bases; unmatched junction bases: 11. The CDR3 length is 17 residues. Germline loops: CDR1 SGHRS, CDR2 YFSETQ. Written as DNA, the CDR3 is TGCGCCAGCAGCTACTTTCCGGGGACTAGTTCCTCCTACGAGCAGTACTTC. Translation: CASSYFPGTSSSYEQYF.

This clonotype occurred many times. The CDR3 is CSASFSTYEQYF. Here the CDR3 DNA reads TGCAGTGCTAGTTTCAGTACCTACGAGCAGTACTTC. The rearrangement links TRBV20-1 to TRBJ2-7; no firm D call. The CDR3 is made up of 12 amino acids. V lost 3 bases to trimming and J lost 2 bases, with 8 bases between them. CDR1 and CDR2 from the germline V gene are DFQATT and SNEGSKA (reference sequence).

This clonotype was seen at least ten times. The V call is TRBV27, the J call TRBJ2-1; D uncertain. Germline assignment: CDR1 MNHEY and CDR2 SMNVEV (reference sequence). This CDR3 contains 12 residues. Trimming shortened V by 3 bases and J by 6 bases, and 6 bases separated the two germline ends. The DNA of the CDR3 is TGTGCCAGCAGTTTGTCAGGCAATGAGCAGTTCTTC. Protein sequence: CASSLSGNEQFF.

This clonotype was seen repeatedly, ten times or more. V gene TRBV12-3 or TRBV12-4 combines with J gene TRBJ2-1, with D tentatively TRBD2 (5 bases). V lost 5 bases, J lost 3 bases, and 11 bases lay in between. The CDR3 is made up of 14 amino acids. The CDR3 nucleotides are TGTGCCAGCAGTCAAGACCGGGGCTACAATGAGCAGTTCTTC. Its protein product is CASSQDRGYNEQFF.

This clonotype was counted ten times or more. The chain recombines TRBV4-1 with TRBJ1-2; 7 bases map to TRBD1. The CDR3 totals 17 residues. Germline-derived CDR1 and CDR2 are MGHRA and YSYEKL. Trimming cost V 0 bases and J 1 base; bases outside gene matches: 8. DNA for the CDR3: TGCGCCAGCAGCCAAGAGACAGGGACCCTTTTTAACTATGGCTACACCTTC. The encoded protein is CASSQETGTLFNYGYTF.

The chain is built from TRBV20-1 and TRBJ2-1; no clear D. This CDR3 comprises 13 residues. The germline V gene has CDR1 DFQATT and CDR2 SNEGSKA (reference sequence). V lost 3 bases and J lost 5, with 11 bases in between. CDR3 bases: TGCAGTGCTAGGCAACCTGCGAACAATGAGCAGTTCTTC. Encoded protein: CSARQPANNEQFF.

The chain recombines TRBV19 with TRBJ2-7; D is undetermined. The CDR3 contains 15 residues. V lost 7 bases, J lost 4 bases, and 20 bases lay in between. CDR1 LNHDA and CDR2 SQIVND come from the germline V gene (reference sequence). In DNA form, the CDR3 reads TGTGCCAGTACCCCAGGTATGGGGTCCTATTACGAGCAGTACTTC. As protein: CASTPGMGSYYEQYF. The variable domain in full, with the rest retrieved from reference TRBV19 and TRBJ2-7, is DGGITQSPKYLFRKEGQNVTLSCEQNLNHDAMYWYRQDPGQGLRLIYYSQIVNDFQKGDIAEGYSVSREKKESFPLTVTSAQKNPTAFYLCASTPGMGSYYEQYFGPGTRLTVT.

The CDR3 loop is CASSQAQLAGVRSEQFF. CDR3 bases: TGTGCCAGCAGCCAAGCCCAACTAGCGGGAGTACGGAGTGAGCAGTTCTTC. The chain couples TRBV4-2 to TRBJ2-1, with 11 bases matching TRBD2. The V and J ends lost 1 base and 9 bases, in that order; junction bases with no gene match: 11. This CDR3 is built from 17 residues. The germline gives CDR1 LGHNA, CDR2 YNFKEQ.

In its sample, this clonotype was seen many times. The V gene is TRBV4-2, the J gene TRBJ2-5, with 8 bases lining up with TRBD2. The V segment lost 7 bases and the J segment 4 bases; nucleotides outside the gene matches: 8. There are 14 residues in the CDR3. CDR1 is LGHNA and CDR2 is YNFKEQ in the germline V gene. CDR3 bases: TGTGCCAGCACCCCGGGACTAGAGGTAGAGACCCAGTACTTC. It yields the protein CASTPGLEVETQYF.

Points on this clonotype: At one end the junction does not follow the germline gene, possibly because of a read error. The chain employs TRBV29-1 and TRBJ2-3; TRBD1 or TRBD2 may be the D gene (5 bases each). CDR3 length: 9 amino acids. The germline gives CDR1 SQVTM, CDR2 ANQGSEA. The DNA of the CDR3 is TGCAGCGCCGAGGGGAGACCCGCTTTT. It encodes CSAEGRPAF.

In this sample, this clonotype turned up a few times. The rearrangement joins TRBV29-1 to TRBJ2-7, with 10 bases aligning to TRBD1. V lost 6 bases to trimming and J lost 7 bases; unmatched junction nucleotides: 3. Germline values: CDR1 SQVTM, CDR2 ANQGSEA. CDR3 length: 11 amino acids. The CDR3 protein is CSVDRGREQYF. As DNA, the CDR3 is TGCAGCGTCGACAGGGGGCGTGAGCAGTACTTC.

The chain uses TRBV29-1 and TRBJ2-5; perhaps TRBD2 as D (6 bases). The CDR3 extends over 8 amino acids. Germline V gives CDR1 SQVTM, CDR2 ANQGSEA. The CDR3 DNA reads TGCAGAGCCGGGACTCAGTACTTC. Its translation is CRAGTQYF. The full variable domain, with the rest looked up from reference TRBV29-1 and TRBJ2-5, is SAVISQKPSRDICQRGTSLTIQCQVDSQVTMMFWYRQQPGQSLTLIATANQGSEATYESGFVIDKFPISRPNLTFSTLTVSNMSPEDSSIYLCRAGTQYFGPGTRLLVL.

The genes are TRBV12-5 and TRBJ2-1; the D gene is possibly TRBD1 (5 bases). Trimming stripped 0 bases from V and 4 bases from J, with 19 bases between. In germline, CDR1 is LGHNT, CDR2 FRNRAP. The CDR3 is 18 residues long. CDR3 region: CASGLVHQGSLTYNEQFF. The CDR3 DNA is TGTGCTAGTGGTTTGGTACACCAGGGCAGCCTTACTTACAATGAGCAGTTCTTC. The entire variable domain, with the rest obtained from reference TRBV12-5 and TRBJ2-1, is as follows: DARVTQTPRHKVTEMGQEVTMRCQPILGHNTVFWYRQTMMQGLELLAYFRNRAPLDDSGMPKDRFSAEMPDATLATLKIQPSEPRDSAVYFCASGLVHQGSLTYNEQFFGPGTRLTVL.

This clonotype has a count of ten or more. The gene calls are TRBV12-3 or TRBV12-4 and TRBJ2-7; TRBD1 is a possible D gene (5 bases). Trimming removed 2 bases at V and 6 bases at J, with 17 bases between. This CDR3 region has 15 residues. The CDR3 coding sequence is TGTGCCAGCAGTTTAAGTATATTCAGGGTGGGCGAGCAGTACTTC. Translating it yields CASSLSIFRVGEQYF.

The CDR3 reads CASGFFHEQFF. The CDR3 DNA follows: TGTGCTAGTGGTTTTTTCCATGAGCAGTTCTTC. J is TRBJ2-1 and V is TRBV12-5, with D hard to call. The germline V gene has CDR1 LGHNT and CDR2 FRNRAP. The CDR3 has 11 residues. Trimming stripped 3 bases from V and 8 bases from J, with 5 bases between.

The chain carries TRBV29-1 and TRBJ2-4; D is possibly TRBD1 (5 bases). CDR3 size: 13 residues. Germline CDR1 is SQVTM and CDR2 is ANQGSEA. The germline V and J ends were trimmed by 1 base and 3 bases, with 7 bases remaining between them. The CDR3 loop is CSVEGRDKNIQYF. CDR3 coding DNA: TGCAGCGTTGAAGGCAGGGACAAAAACATTCAGTACTTC.

This chain connects TRBV7-9 to TRBJ2-7; 8 nucleotides match TRBD1. Trimming at V came to 4 bases and at J to 3 bases, leaving 5 bases not matched to a gene. The CDR3 runs 14 residues. The germline CDR1 and CDR2 sequences are SEHNR and FQNEAQ (reference sequence). The CDR3 DNA reads TGTGCCAGCAGCTGGGGGGACAGGCTCTACGAGCAGTACTTC. Encoded protein: CASSWGDRLYEQYF.

As to this clonotype: This may be a read error: a much more frequent sequence differs by one nucleotide. The V and J genes are TRBV12-3 or TRBV12-4 and TRBJ2-6, with no clear D. CDR3 length: 13 amino acids. Trimming stripped 5 bases from V and 9 bases from J, with 11 bases between. CDR3 region: CASSIPGGNVLTF. The CDR3 DNA follows: TGTGCCAGCAGTATACCAGGTGGCAACGTCCTGACTTTC.

This clonotype was recorded a few times. The J gene is TRBJ2-5, the V gene TRBV7-7; D might be TRBD2 (5 bases). Per germline, CDR1 SSHAT and CDR2 FNYEAQ (reference sequence). Deletions cut 8 bases from V and 2 bases from J, with 15 bases between. CDR3 length equals 14 residues. In DNA form, the CDR3 reads TGTGCCAGCGCGAGGGAACCACGGCAAGAGACCCAGTACTTC. Protein product: CASAREPRQETQYF.